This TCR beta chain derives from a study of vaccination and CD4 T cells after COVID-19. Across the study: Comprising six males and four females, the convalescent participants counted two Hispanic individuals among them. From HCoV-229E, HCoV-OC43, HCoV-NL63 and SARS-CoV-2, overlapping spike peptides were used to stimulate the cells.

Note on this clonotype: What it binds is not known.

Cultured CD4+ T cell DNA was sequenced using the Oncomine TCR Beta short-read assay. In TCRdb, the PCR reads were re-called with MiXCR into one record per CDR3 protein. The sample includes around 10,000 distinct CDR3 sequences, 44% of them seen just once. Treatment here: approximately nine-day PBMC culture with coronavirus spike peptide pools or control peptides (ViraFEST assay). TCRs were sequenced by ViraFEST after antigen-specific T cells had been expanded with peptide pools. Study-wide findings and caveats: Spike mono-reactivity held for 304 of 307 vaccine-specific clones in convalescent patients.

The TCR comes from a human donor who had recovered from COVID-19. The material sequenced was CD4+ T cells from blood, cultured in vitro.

The CDR3 loop is CASRAGTGTNYGYTF. For the CDR3, the DNA is TGTGCCAGCAGGGCAGGGACAGGCACTAACTATGGCTACACCTTC. The chain couples TRBV11-2 to TRBJ1-2, with 8 positions matching TRBD1. Trimming removed 6 bases from V and 0 bases from J; junction bases left unmatched: 6. CDR1 and CDR2 from the germline V gene are SGHAT and FQNNGV. The CDR3 extends over 15 amino acids. Using reference TRBV11-2 and TRBJ1-2 for the parts outside the CDR3, the full variable domain is EAGVAQSPRYKIIEKRQSVAFWCNPISGHATLYWYQQILGQGPKLLIQFQNNGVVDDSQLPKDRFSAERLKGVDSTLKIQPAKLEDSAVYLCASRAGTGTNYGYTFGSGTRLTVV.